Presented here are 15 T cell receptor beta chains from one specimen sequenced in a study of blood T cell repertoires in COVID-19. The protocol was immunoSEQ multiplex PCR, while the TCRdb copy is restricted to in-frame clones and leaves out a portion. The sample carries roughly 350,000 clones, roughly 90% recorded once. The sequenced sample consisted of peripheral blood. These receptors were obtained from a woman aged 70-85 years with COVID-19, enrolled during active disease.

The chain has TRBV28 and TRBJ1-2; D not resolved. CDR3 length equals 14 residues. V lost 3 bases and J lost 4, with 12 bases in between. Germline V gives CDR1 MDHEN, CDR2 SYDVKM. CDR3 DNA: TGTGCCAGCAGTTTTGTGTCCAGTTCCTATGGCTACACCTTC. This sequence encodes CASSFVSSSYGYTF.

CDR3 coding DNA: TGTGCCAGCAGTTACACAGACAGGGGTCCAGATACGCAGTATTTT. Translating gives CASSYTDRGPDTQYF. This chain connects TRBV6-5 to TRBJ2-3, with TRBD1 identical over 8 bases. CDR1 and CDR2 (germline): MNHEY, SVGAGI. Trimming at V came to 2 bases and at J to 4 bases, leaving 5 bases not matched to a gene. This CDR3 contains 15 residues.

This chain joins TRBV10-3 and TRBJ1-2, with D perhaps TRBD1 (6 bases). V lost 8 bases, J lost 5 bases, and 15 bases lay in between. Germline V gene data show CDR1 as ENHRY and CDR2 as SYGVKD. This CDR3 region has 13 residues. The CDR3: CAIGRGAEYGYTF. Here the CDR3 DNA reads TGTGCCATCGGACGGGGGGCAGAGTATGGCTACACCTTC.

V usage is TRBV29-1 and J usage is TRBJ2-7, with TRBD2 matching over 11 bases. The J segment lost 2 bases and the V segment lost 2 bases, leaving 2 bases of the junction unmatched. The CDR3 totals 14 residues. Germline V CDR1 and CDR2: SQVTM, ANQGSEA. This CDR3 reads CSVETSGGAYEQYF. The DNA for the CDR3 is TGCAGCGTTGAAACTAGCGGGGGAGCCTACGAGCAGTACTTC.

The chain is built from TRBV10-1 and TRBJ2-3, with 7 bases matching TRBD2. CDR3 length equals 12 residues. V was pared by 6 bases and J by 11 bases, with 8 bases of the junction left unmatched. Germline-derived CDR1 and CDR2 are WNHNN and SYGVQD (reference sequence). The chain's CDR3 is CASRLGLRMQYF. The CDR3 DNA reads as TGCGCCAGCAGATTGGGACTACGGATGCAGTATTTT.

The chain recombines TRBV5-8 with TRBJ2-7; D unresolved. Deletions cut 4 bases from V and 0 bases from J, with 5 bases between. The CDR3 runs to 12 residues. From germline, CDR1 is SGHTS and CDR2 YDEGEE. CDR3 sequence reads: CASSPYSYEQYF. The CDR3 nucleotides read TGTGCCAGCAGCCCCTACTCCTACGAGCAGTACTTC. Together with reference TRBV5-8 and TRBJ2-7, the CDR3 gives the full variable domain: EAGVTQSPTHLIKTRGQQATLRCSPISGHTSVYWYQQALGLGLQFLLWYDEGEERNRGNFPPRFSGRQFPNYSSELNVNALELEDSALYLCASSPYSYEQYFGPGTRLTVT.

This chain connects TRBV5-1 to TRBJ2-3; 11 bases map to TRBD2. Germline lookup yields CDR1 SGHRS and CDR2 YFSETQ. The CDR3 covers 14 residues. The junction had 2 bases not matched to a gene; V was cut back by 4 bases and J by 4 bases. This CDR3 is CASSVAGGSDTQYF. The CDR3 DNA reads TGCGCCAGCAGCGTAGCGGGGGGGTCAGATACGCAGTATTTT.

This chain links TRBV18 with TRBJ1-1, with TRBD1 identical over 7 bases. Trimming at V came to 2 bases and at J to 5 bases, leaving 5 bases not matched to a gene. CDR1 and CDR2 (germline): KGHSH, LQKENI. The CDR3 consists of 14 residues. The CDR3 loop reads CASSPKGAGTEAFF. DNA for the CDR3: TGTGCCAGCTCACCAAAGGGGGCTGGAACTGAAGCTTTCTTT.

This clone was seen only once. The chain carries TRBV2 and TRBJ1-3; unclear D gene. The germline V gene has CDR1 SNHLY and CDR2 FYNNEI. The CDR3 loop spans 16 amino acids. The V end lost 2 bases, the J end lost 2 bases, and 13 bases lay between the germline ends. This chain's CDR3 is CASSERSGFPGNTIYF. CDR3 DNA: TGTGCCAGCAGTGAACGAAGCGGTTTTCCTGGAAACACCATATATTTT.

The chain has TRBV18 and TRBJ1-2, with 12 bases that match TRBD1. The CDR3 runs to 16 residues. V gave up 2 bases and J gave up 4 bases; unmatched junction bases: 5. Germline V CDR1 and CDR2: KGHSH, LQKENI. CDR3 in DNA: TGTGCCAGCTCACCAGCCGGGACAGGGGGCGCCTATGGCTACACCTTC. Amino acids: CASSPAGTGGAYGYTF.

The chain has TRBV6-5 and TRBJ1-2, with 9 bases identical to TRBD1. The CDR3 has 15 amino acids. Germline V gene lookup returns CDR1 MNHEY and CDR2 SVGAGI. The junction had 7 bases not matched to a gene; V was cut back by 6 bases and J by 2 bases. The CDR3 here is CASSEGQGRNYGYTF. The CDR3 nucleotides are TGTGCCAGCAGCGAGGGACAGGGTAGAAACTATGGCTACACCTTC.

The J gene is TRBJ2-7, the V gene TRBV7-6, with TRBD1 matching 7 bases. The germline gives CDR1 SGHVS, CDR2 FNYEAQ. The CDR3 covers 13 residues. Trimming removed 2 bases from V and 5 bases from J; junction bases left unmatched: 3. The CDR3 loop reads CASSLSGGNEQYF. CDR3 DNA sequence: TGTGCCAGCAGCTTATCAGGGGGTAACGAGCAGTACTTC.

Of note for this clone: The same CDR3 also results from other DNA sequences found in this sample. CDR3 in amino acids: CASSPERGAQETQYF. CDR3 coding DNA: TGTGCCAGCTCACCAGAGCGGGGGGCACAAGAGACCCAGTACTTC. The gene calls are TRBV18 and TRBJ2-5, with 9 bases fitting TRBD2. This CDR3 has 15 amino acids. Germline V gene sequence: CDR1 KGHSH, CDR2 LQKENI. V shed 2 bases and J 2 bases; nucleotides not matched to a gene: 3.

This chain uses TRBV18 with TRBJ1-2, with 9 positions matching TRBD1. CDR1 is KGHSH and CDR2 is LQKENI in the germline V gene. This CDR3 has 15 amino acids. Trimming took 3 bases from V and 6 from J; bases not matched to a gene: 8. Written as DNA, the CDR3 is TGTGCCAGCTCACCTTCTTCACAGGGGGCCCATGGCTACACCTTC. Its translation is CASSPSSQGAHGYTF.

The CDR3 sequence is CATSDFRRGLYGYTF. The CDR3 bases are TGTGCCACCAGTGATTTCCGAAGGGGACTCTATGGCTACACCTTC. This rearrangement joins TRBV24-1 to TRBJ1-2, with D tentatively TRBD1 (5 bases). The V and J ends lost 1 base and 4 bases respectively, with 12 bases between them. Germline lookup yields CDR1 KGHDR and CDR2 SFDVKD. This CDR3 spans 15 amino acids.